This paragraph covers one T cell receptor (beta chain) sequence. These data belong to a study of blood T cell repertoires in COVID-19. Overall study context: The origin of the acute and convalescent COVID-19 samples was the United States, Italy and Spain. Sources were T cells, B-cell-depleted T cells, or PBMCs; the material itself was cDNA or gDNA.

The CDR3 is 14 residues long. In the original processing: Estimated nucleated cell counts came from reference gene primer amplification. The method was immunoSEQ multiplex PCR; TCRdb's version includes in-frame clones alone and lacks a portion of them. V, J and clone size are those of that table, while D and trimming were read from the DNA. The data hold 650,000 to 800,000 clones, with approximately 90% observed a single time. This clonotype was obtained from a young woman with acute or convalescent COVID-19. Material for sequencing was peripheral blood. The chain combines TRBV21-1 with TRBJ1-2. TRBV21-1 is a known pseudogene. The CDR3 bases are TGTGCCAGCAGTTCCTCTTCAAGAGTCTATGGCTACACCTTC. Protein product: CASSSSSRVYGYTF.